This entry concerns a single TCR beta chain. The target antigen is unknown. CDR1 is SGHRS, CDR2 YFSETQ, per germline. CDR3 length: 13 residues. V was pared by 0 bases and J by 9 bases, with 12 bases between. TCRdb analysed the 5' RACE reads with MiXCR anew, one entry per CDR3 protein. The table shows under 800,000 distinct CDR3 sequences, with 21% occurring only once. This specimen belongs to a study of identical twins. Findings of the study overall: Model-predicted out-of-frame TCR alpha sharing fell below observed values in monozygotic twins.

The same specimen was also included in a second study, on T cells expressing NK-cell markers. From that second work: In the group of eight sequenced donors, seven were HCMV-seropositive and one was seronegative. Dominant NKG2C+ clonotypes were found to form about 1.0-8% of CD8+ T cells in a handful of donors.

The TCR sequence derives from a woman younger than 30 in good health. Material: PBMCs. This chain joins TRBV5-1 and TRBJ2-5, with D possibly being TRBD2 (5 bases). The CDR3 DNA reads as TGCGCCAGCAGCTTGGCCCCGGGGATGGCCCAGTACTTC. This codes for CASSLAPGMAQYF. The whole variable domain, remainder taken from reference TRBV5-1 and TRBJ2-5, is KAGVTQTPRYLIKTRGQQVTLSCSPISGHRSVSWYQQTPGQGLQFLFEYFSETQRNKGNFPGRFSGRQFSNSRSEMNVSTLELGDSALYLCASSLAPGMAQYFGPGTRLLVL.